The rows below give T cell receptor beta chains drawn from one sample of a study of shared clonotypes between healthy human individuals. Produced via immunoSEQ multiplex PCR; TCRdb's table is partial and in-frame only. The sample carries over 850,000 clones, approximately 80% recorded once. Sequencing was performed on memory CD4+ T cells from PBMCs. The receptors shown here come from a man in his late teens or twenties in good health. Some clones in this sample may be carry-over from other donors' samples. The CDR3 runs from the conserved cysteine through the conserved F or W. Each record gives: D gene, clone size, J gene, V gene, CDR3 DNA, CDR3 protein. D genes are given only for firm matches. Clone size, where shown, is once, few, many, or a class for clones that have expanded.

. | . | TRBJ2-2 | TRBV5-1 | TGCGCCAGCAGCTTGGCCAACACCGGGGAGCTGTTTTTT | CASSLANTGELFF
. | . | TRBJ1-1 | TRBV5-1 | TGCGCCAGCAGCCGAGTCGTGGGGGTGGTGAACACTGAAGCTTTCTTT | CASSRVVGVVNTEAFF
. | . | TRBJ2-7 | TRBV6-5 | TGTGCCAGCAGTTACTCCCCGGTAGGCGAGTCCGAGCAGTACTTC | CASSYSPVGESEQYF
TRBD1 | . | TRBJ2-7 | TRBV19 | TGTGCCAGTAGTAGCGAGGCAGGGGGCGAGGAGTACTTC | CASSSEAGGEEYF
. | medium-sized | TRBJ2-1 | TRBV28 | TGTGCCAGCAGTACTGGAAGGGTACAGGGTTCCTACAATGAGCAGTTCTTC | CASSTGRVQGSYNEQFF
. | . | TRBJ2-6 | TRBV4-2 | TGTGCCAGCAGCCAAGAATGGAGGAGCTCTGGGGCCAACGTCCTGACTTTC | CASSQEWRSSGANVLTF
TRBD1 | . | TRBJ1-5 | TRBV5-5 | TGTGCCAGCAGCTCAGGGACAGTGAGTCAGCCCCAGCATTTT | CASSSGTVSQPQHF
. | . | TRBJ1-3 | TRBV11-2 | TGTGCCAGCAGCACGCAAAGGGGGAGCTCTGGAAACACCATATATTTT | CASSTQRGSSGNTIYF
. | few | TRBJ1-5 | TRBV10-3 | TGTGCCACCCGGGGGGGGGCTAGCAATCAGCCCCAGCATTTT | CATRGGASNQPQHF
TRBD2 | once | TRBJ2-1 | TRBV27 | TGTGCCAGCAGTCCCAGACTAGCGGGAGGGTATTACAATGAGCAGTTCTTC | CASSPRLAGGYYNEQFF
. | . | TRBJ2-5 | TRBV7-9 | TGTGCCAGCAGCTTATCCGGGGGAGAGACCCAGTACTTC | CASSLSGGETQYF
TRBD2 | . | TRBJ2-7 | TRBV5-6 | TGTGCCAGCAGCAGGGGACTAGACTACGAGCAGTACTTC | CASSRGLDYEQYF
. | . | TRBJ2-5 | TRBV18 | TGTGCCAGCTCACCACCGTCCGGAGAGACCCAGTACTTC | CASSPPSGETQYF
TRBD1 | . | TRBJ1-2 | TRBV5-1 | TGCGCCAGCAGCTGGACAGGGGACCTATCTAACTATGGCTACACCTTC | CASSWTGDLSNYGYTF
. | . | TRBJ1-5 | TRBV2 | TGTGCCAGCAGTGAATATGGCAGGGTACAGCCCCAGCATTTT | CASSEYGRVQPQHF
TRBD1 | . | TRBJ2-5 | TRBV14 | TGTGCCAGCAGCCAGACAGGGACCCAAGAGACCCAGTACTTC | CASSQTGTQETQYF
. | many | TRBJ1-4 | TRBV6-1 | TGTGCCAGCTTACTCCGGCCGAATGAAAAACTGTTTTTT | CASLLRPNEKLFF
. | few | TRBJ1-1 | TRBV18 | TGTGCCAGCTCACAAACGGGGGGAAACACTGAAGCTTTCTTT | CASSQTGGNTEAFF
. | . | TRBJ1-1 | TRBV7-8 | TGTGCCAGCAGAAAGTTTCCGGGGAACACTGAAGCTTTCTTT | CASRKFPGNTEAFF
. | . | TRBJ2-1 | TRBV5-1 | TGCGCCAGCAGCTTGGCTGGGGCAGGGCTTAATGAGCAGTTCTTC | CASSLAGAGLNEQFF
TRBD2 | . | TRBJ2-1 | TRBV7-2 | TGTGCCAGCTCATTGGAGCGGGATAGGTATGAGCAGTTCTTC | CASSLERDRYEQFF
TRBD2 | . | TRBJ2-1 | TRBV6-5 | TGTGCCAGCAGTTTTAGCGGGAGGTACAATGAGCAGTTCTTC | CASSFSGRYNEQFF
. | many | TRBJ2-7 | TRBV11-2 | TGTGCCAGCAGCCCCCTAACGGTCTCTTCCTACGAGCAGTACTTC | CASSPLTVSSYEQYF
TRBD2 | . | TRBJ2-3 | TRBV7-3 | TGTGCCAGCAGCACTTCTAGCGGGACAAGTCTAGATACGCAGTATTTT | CASSTSSGTSLDTQYF
TRBD2 | . | TRBJ2-7 | TRBV5-1 | TGCGCCAGCAGCTTGGGACTAGCGGGAAGAACCCACGAGCAGTACTTC | CASSLGLAGRTHEQYF
. | . | TRBJ2-3 | TRBV7-3 | TGTGCCAGCAGCGCCCCCGGCGAGGATACGCAGTATTTT | CASSAPGEDTQYF